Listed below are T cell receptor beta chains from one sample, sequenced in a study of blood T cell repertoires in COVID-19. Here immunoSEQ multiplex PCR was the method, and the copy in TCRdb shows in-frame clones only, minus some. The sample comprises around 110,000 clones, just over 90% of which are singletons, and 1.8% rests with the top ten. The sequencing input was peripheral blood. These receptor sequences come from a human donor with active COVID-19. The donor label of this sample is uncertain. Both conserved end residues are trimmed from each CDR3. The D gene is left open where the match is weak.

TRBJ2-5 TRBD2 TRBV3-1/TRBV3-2 ASSQEFQAGAAQETQY
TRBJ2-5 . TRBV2 ASSTPGETQY
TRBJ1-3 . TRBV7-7 ASSPSGGNTIY
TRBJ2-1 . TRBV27 ASSFFSQDRSNEQF
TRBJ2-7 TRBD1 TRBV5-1 ASSLAWDRGTYEQY
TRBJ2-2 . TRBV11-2 ASSTGTGRTGELF
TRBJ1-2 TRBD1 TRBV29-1 SVDGTEHGYT
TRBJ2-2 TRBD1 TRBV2 ASSLQGTSAGELF
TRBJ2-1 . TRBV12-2 ASRLNRGGHSYNEQF
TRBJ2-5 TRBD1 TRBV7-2 ASTKNGGIAGGLKETQY
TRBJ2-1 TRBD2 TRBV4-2 ASSLGGGSSYNEQF
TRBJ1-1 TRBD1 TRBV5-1 ASSLGEGQAMNTEAF
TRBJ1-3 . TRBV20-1 SALDRNTIY
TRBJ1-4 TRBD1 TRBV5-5 ASSSTLQGVSNEKLF
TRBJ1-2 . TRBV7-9 ASSLPIPTGKANYGYT
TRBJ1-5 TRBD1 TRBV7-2 ASSQGTGHQPQH
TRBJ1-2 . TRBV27 ASSGWGGGYT
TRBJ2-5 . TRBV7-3 ASSFGNQETQY
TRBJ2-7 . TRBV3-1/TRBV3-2 ASSHSGDYEQY
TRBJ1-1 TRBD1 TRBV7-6 ASSLQGAGTEAF
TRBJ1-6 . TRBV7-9 ASSLPRGSNSPLH
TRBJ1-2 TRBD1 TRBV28 ASSPYLDRVFGYT
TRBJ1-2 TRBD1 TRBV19 ASSRTGTGVEYGYT
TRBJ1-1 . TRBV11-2 ASSFAGSNTEAF
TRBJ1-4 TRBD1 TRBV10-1 ATTGEENEKLF
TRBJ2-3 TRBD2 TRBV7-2 ASSLLGRGGTDTQY
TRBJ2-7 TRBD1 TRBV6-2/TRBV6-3 ASSRTGQGAYEQY